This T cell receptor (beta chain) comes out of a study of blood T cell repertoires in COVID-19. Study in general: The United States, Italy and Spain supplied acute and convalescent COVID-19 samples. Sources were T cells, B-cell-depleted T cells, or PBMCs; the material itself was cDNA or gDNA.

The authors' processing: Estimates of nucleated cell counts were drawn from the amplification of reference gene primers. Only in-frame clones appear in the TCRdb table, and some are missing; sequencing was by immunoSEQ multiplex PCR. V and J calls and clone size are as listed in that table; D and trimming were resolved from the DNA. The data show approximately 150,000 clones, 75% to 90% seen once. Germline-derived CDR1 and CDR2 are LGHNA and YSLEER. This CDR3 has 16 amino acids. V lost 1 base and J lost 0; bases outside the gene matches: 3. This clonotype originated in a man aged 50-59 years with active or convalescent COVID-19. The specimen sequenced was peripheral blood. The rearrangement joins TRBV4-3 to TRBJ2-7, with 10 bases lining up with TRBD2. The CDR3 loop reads CASSQVSSGGSYEQYF. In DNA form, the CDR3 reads TGCGCCAGCAGCCAAGTTTCTAGCGGGGGCTCCTACGAGCAGTACTTC.